The 3 T cell receptor beta chains below come from one sample, sequenced in a study of cytomegalovirus exposure and HLA in healthy donors. The data were produced by immunoSEQ multiplex PCR, yet TCRdb's version contains in-frame clones alone and is incomplete. Of some 330,000 clones in the sample, roughly 90% were seen once. The sample was PBMCs. These receptors all stem from a woman between 18 and 29 years old in good health and CMV-seronegative.

V usage is TRBV7-2 and J usage is TRBJ2-5; maybe TRBD2 (5 bases). The CDR3 contains 13 residues. Germline V gene sequence: CDR1 SGHTA, CDR2 FQGNSA. Trimming cost V 0 bases and J 9 bases, with 11 bases left between them. The CDR3 region is CASSLAGLRAQYF. In nucleotides, the CDR3 is TGTGCCAGCAGCTTAGCTGGCCTGAGGGCCCAGTACTTC.

This clone showed up just a few times. Other DNA sequences from this sample encode an identical CDR3 as well. The chain combines TRBV5-1 with TRBJ2-2; no definite D call. From germline, CDR1 is SGHRS and CDR2 YFSETQ. V was trimmed by 2 bases and J by 2 bases, leaving 7 bases between them. The CDR3 totals 14 residues. CDR3 bases: TGCGCCAGCAGCTTAGACACCAACACCGGGGAGCTGTTTTTT. It is translated as CASSLDTNTGELFF.

The rearrangement joins TRBV20-1 to TRBJ2-7; the D is unclear. Trimming cost V 5 bases and J 2 bases, with 7 bases left between them. CDR3 length equals 11 residues. Germline V gene lookup returns CDR1 DFQATT and CDR2 SNEGSKA (reference sequence). The CDR3 protein is CSAGPPYEQYF. The CDR3 DNA reads TGCAGTGCTGGCCCCCCCTACGAGCAGTACTTC.